This T cell receptor beta chain was recovered during a study of shared clonotypes between healthy human individuals. Study-wide context: Three plates were used per donor for CD4 naive, three for CD4 memory, two for CD8 naive and one for CD8 memory. Overall study results and limits: A few donors had around 5.2% of their naive CD4 clonotypes in common.

Some clones are missing from TCRdb's copy, which holds only in-frame ones; the method was immunoSEQ multiplex PCR. The repertoire holds a few million clones, with over 90% as singletons. The trim removed 8 bases at V and 4 bases at J, leaving 4 bases unmatched. Per germline, CDR1 SNHLY and CDR2 FYNNEI. The CDR3 length is 14 residues. A CD45RA+ naive subset and a CD45RA-negative memory subset were split from CD4+ cells. In the case of this clone: Antigen specificity is unknown.

The TCR sequence derives from a man younger than 35 in good health. Some clones in this sample may be carry-over from other donors' samples. The specimen sequenced was naive CD4+ T cells from PBMCs. Subset in this sample: CD45RA+ positively selected. The chain recombines TRBV2 with TRBJ2-2; TRBD2 matches at 10 bases. The CDR3 reads CASRLAGGTGELFF. CDR3 DNA sequence: TGTGCCAGCCGACTAGCGGGCGGCACCGGGGAGCTGTTTTTT. The full variable domain, its missing parts supplied by reference TRBV2 and TRBJ2-2, is EPEVTQTPSHQVTQMGQEVILRCVPISNHLYFYWYRQILGQKVEFLVSFYNNEISEKSEIFDDQFSVERPDGSNFTLKIRSTKLEDSAMYFCASRLAGGTGELFFGEGSRLTVL.